Shown below are 5 T cell receptor beta chains from a single sample sequenced in a study of shared clonotypes between healthy human individuals. Measured with immunoSEQ multiplex PCR; TCRdb has only the in-frame clones, and not every one. The sample records nearly 500,000 clones, 60% to 85% being singletons. Sequencing used PBMCs. Source of these receptors: a woman aged 40 to 55 in good health. Some clones in this sample may be carry-over from other donors' samples.

In regard to this clone: A far more abundant clone sits one base away, making this likely a read error. Other DNA sequences in this specimen translate into the identical CDR3. The rearrangement links TRBV4-3 to TRBJ1-1, with a tentative D call TRBD1 (6 bases). This CDR3 is 15 amino acids long. The germline V gene has CDR1 LGHNA and CDR2 YSLEER. This CDR3 is CASSQGRQENTEAFF. CDR3 in DNA: TGCGCCAGCAGTCAAGGGAGACAGGAGAACACTGAAGCTTTCTTT.

This clone was recorded once. V is TRBV30 and J is TRBJ2-1, with D unclear. Germline assignment: CDR1 GTSNPN and CDR2 SVGIG (reference sequence). The V end lost 0 bases, the J end lost 2 bases, and 20 bases lay between the germline ends. The CDR3 spans 18 residues. The CDR3 here is CAWSVQLNALSPYNEQFF. Written as DNA, the CDR3 is TGTGCCTGGAGTGTTCAACTGAACGCCCTTAGCCCCTACAATGAGCAGTTCTTC.

The chain couples TRBV27 to TRBJ1-1; D unresolved. Trimming cost V 0 bases and J 5 bases, with 7 bases left between them. Germline CDR1 MNHEY, CDR2 SMNVEV (reference sequence). This CDR3 spans 13 amino acids. In DNA, the CDR3 is TGTGCCAGCAGTTTATCGCGCGGGACTGAAGCTTTCTTT. Translated: CASSLSRGTEAFF.

About this clone itself: A far larger clone is a single base away, which makes a read error likely. V gene TRBV30 combines with J gene TRBJ2-4, with D possibly being TRBD1 (5 bases). Germline CDR1 reads GTSNPN; CDR2 reads SVGIG (reference sequence). This CDR3 is 13 amino acids long. The CDR3 here is CAWSLAGPNTQYF. The CDR3 DNA follows: TGTGCCTGGAGTCTGGCAGGGCCAAACACTCAGTACTTC.

The chain is built from TRBV4-3 and TRBJ1-2; D is unresolved. This CDR3 contains 14 residues. In germline, CDR1 is LGHNA, CDR2 YSLEER. Trimming took off 0 bases at V and 6 bases at J, with 11 bases between the two ends. CDR3 residues: CASSQEAVQHGYTF. The CDR3 DNA reads as TGCGCCAGCAGCCAAGAGGCAGTACAACATGGCTACACCTTC.